These 16 T cell receptor beta chains were all obtained from the same sample, sequenced in a study of blood T cell repertoires in COVID-19. Profiling relied on immunoSEQ multiplex PCR, and the TCRdb table lists in-frame clones only, not all of them. Here the sample spans about 240,000 clones, around 88% being singletons. The sample taken for sequencing was peripheral blood. The receptor source for this set is a man at least 80 years old with acute or convalescent COVID-19.

The rearrangement links TRBV2 to TRBJ1-1; 9 bases match TRBD1. The germline CDR1 and CDR2 sequences are SNHLY and FYNNEI. The CDR3 has 15 residues. The J segment lost 5 bases and the V segment lost 6 bases, leaving 10 bases of the junction unmatched. CDR3 in DNA: TGTGCCAGCAGACTCTCCGGGACAGGGCTGACTGAAGCTTTCTTT. This translates into CASRLSGTGLTEAFF.

This clone was observed once. CDR3 nucleotides: TGTGCCAGCAGCTCACTGGGGCGGACGAACACTGAAGCTTTCTTT. This encodes CASSSLGRTNTEAFF. The V and J genes are TRBV5-5 and TRBJ1-1; D perhaps matches TRBD1 (5 bases). V lost 3 bases to trimming and J lost 1 base, with 13 bases between them. Germline V gives CDR1 SGHKS, CDR2 YYEKEE (reference sequence). The CDR3 extends over 15 amino acids.

This clone was seen just once. The chain recombines TRBV7-8 with TRBJ2-7; the D is unclear. The length of the CDR3 is 13 residues. V lost 1 base to trimming and J lost 6 bases, with 10 bases between them. Germline CDR1 SGHVS, CDR2 FQNEAQ. CDR3 amino acids: CASSLDHTREQYF. The CDR3 bases are TGTGCCAGCAGCTTAGACCACACACGCGAGCAGTACTTC. The whole variable domain, remainder taken from reference TRBV7-8 and TRBJ2-7, is GAGVSQSPRYKVAKRGQDVALRCDPISGHVSLFWYQQALGQGPEFLTYFQNEAQLDKSGLPSDRFFAERPEGSVSTLKIQRTQQEDSAVYLCASSLDHTREQYFGPGTRLTVT.

V usage is TRBV19 and J usage is TRBJ2-3; D is perhaps TRBD1 (6 bases). CDR1 and CDR2 from the germline V gene are LNHDA and SQIVND (reference sequence). This CDR3 is 14 amino acids long. V shed 7 bases and J shed 4 bases, with 15 bases lying between them. The CDR3 loop reads CASMRGNPADTQYF. The CDR3 DNA follows: TGTGCCAGTATGAGGGGGAACCCCGCAGATACGCAGTATTTT.

This chain joins TRBV6-1 and TRBJ1-1, with a weak D call TRBD1 (5 bases). V lost 2 bases, J lost 5 bases, and 9 bases lay in between. CDR3 size: 13 residues. From germline, CDR1 is MNHNS and CDR2 SASEGT. CDR3 sequence reads: CASSEIGETEAFF. In DNA form, the CDR3 reads TGTGCCAGCAGTGAAATAGGGGAAACTGAAGCTTTCTTT.

This clone was found once. The J gene is TRBJ2-1, the V gene TRBV5-1; perhaps TRBD2 as D (5 bases). The V end lost 1 base, the J end lost 7 bases, and 6 bases lay between the germline ends. The CDR3 extends over 12 amino acids. CDR1 SGHRS and CDR2 YFSETQ come from the germline V gene. CDR3 residues: CASSLRENEQFF. CDR3 DNA sequence: TGCGCCAGCAGCTTGAGGGAGAATGAGCAGTTCTTC.

This clone was found a few times. This chain connects TRBV7-8 to TRBJ1-6; no clear D. V lost 3 bases and J lost 5, with 14 bases in between. This CDR3 is built from 16 residues. The germline CDR1 and CDR2 sequences are SGHVS and FQNEAQ. CDR3 nucleotides: TGTGCCAGCAGCTTGAGTCTAGGCCTGGATAATTCACCCCTCCACTTT. Protein: CASSLSLGLDNSPLHF. Looking up the rest from reference TRBV7-8 and TRBJ1-6 gives the full variable domain: GAGVSQSPRYKVAKRGQDVALRCDPISGHVSLFWYQQALGQGPEFLTYFQNEAQLDKSGLPSDRFFAERPEGSVSTLKIQRTQQEDSAVYLCASSLSLGLDNSPLHFGNGTRLTVT.

The chain is built from TRBV7-3 and TRBJ2-2; weak D call: TRBD1 (6 bases). The germline CDR1 and CDR2 sequences are SGHTA and FQGTGA. This CDR3 is 15 amino acids long. With 3 bases removed from V and 1 base from J, the gap between germline ends came to 9 bases. The DNA of the CDR3 is TGTGCCAGCAGCTTGGGACAACGGAACACCGGGGAGCTGTTTTTT. This translates into CASSLGQRNTGELFF.

This clone was counted once. V gene TRBV4-2 combines with J gene TRBJ2-1, with TRBD2 matching 10 bases. Germline V gene sequence: CDR1 LGHNA, CDR2 YNFKEQ. The V and J ends lost 4 bases and 5 bases, in that order; junction bases with no gene match: 5. This CDR3 contains 15 residues. CDR3 sequence: CASSPPSGGNNEQFF. In DNA, the CDR3 is TGTGCCAGCAGCCCCCCTAGCGGGGGAAACAATGAGCAGTTCTTC.

In nucleotides, the CDR3 is TGTGCCAGCAGCTCATCCGGGACAGGGGGTCACGAGCAGTACTTC. Translating it yields CASSSSGTGGHEQYF. The V and J genes are TRBV5-4 and TRBJ2-7; TRBD1 matches 11 bases. The CDR3 has 15 amino acids. CDR1 SGHNT and CDR2 YYREEE come from the germline V gene (reference sequence). V shed 3 bases, J shed 5 bases, and the junction held 7 bases outside the gene matches.

As regards this clone: Germline is not matched at one junction end, which may reflect a read error. This chain connects TRBV7-7 to TRBJ2-5; 9 bases are shared with TRBD2. Germline CDR1 and CDR2: SSHAT and FNYEAQ (reference sequence). CDR3 length: 18 amino acids. This CDR3 is CASSLRLGNSGSGETQYF. The CDR3 region has the DNA TGTGCTAGCAGCTTGCGTCTGGGAAATAGCGGGAGTGGAGAGACCCAGTACTTC.

In this sample, this clone turned up once. The chain couples TRBV6-5 to TRBJ1-2; D ambiguous. V lost 6 bases, J lost 2 bases, and 7 bases lay in between. The length of the CDR3 is 12 residues. Germline V lookup: CDR1 MNHEY, CDR2 SVGAGI. The CDR3, as DNA: TGTGCCAGCAGCCAGGCGAACTATGGCTACACCTTC. It codes for CASSQANYGYTF.

This clone was counted only a few times. The chain carries TRBV5-1 and TRBJ1-2; 7 nucleotides align to TRBD1. The trim removed 3 bases at V and 6 bases at J, leaving 8 bases unmatched. The CDR3 contains 14 residues. Germline-derived CDR1 and CDR2 are SGHRS and YFSETQ. The CDR3 DNA reads as TGCGCCAGCAGCTGGAATACAGGGGCGAATGGCTACACCTTC. Translated: CASSWNTGANGYTF.

The chain combines TRBV3-1 (or the pseudogene TRBV3-2) with TRBJ1-5; D unclear. V shed 2 bases and J shed 6 bases, with 14 bases lying between them. The germline CDR1 and CDR2 sequences are LGHDT and YNNKEL (reference sequence). CDR3 size: 15 residues. The CDR3 DNA reads TGTGCCAGCAGCCAACTTGGCCAGGTTGTTCAGCCCCAGCATTTT. Translating it yields CASSQLGQVVQPQHF.

This clone was picked up a small number of times. This chain joins TRBV5-1 and TRBJ2-7, with a weak D call TRBD1 (5 bases). There are 12 residues in the CDR3. V was trimmed by 2 bases and J by 3 bases, leaving 6 bases between them. Germline V lookup: CDR1 SGHRS, CDR2 YFSETQ. The CDR3: CASSFQGYEQYF. In nucleotides, the CDR3 is TGCGCCAGCAGCTTTCAGGGCTACGAGCAGTACTTC.

This sequence joins TRBV5-4 and TRBJ1-2, with TRBD1 matching 10 bases. The CDR3 length is 15 residues. CDR1 is SGHNT, CDR2 YYREEE, per germline (reference sequence). V dropped 3 bases and J dropped 4; count of bases not matched to a gene: 6. CDR3 protein: CASSSKTGGIYGYTF. The CDR3 DNA reads TGTGCCAGCAGCTCCAAGACAGGGGGCATCTATGGCTACACCTTC.